These T cell receptor beta chains were read from a single sample in a study of shared clonotypes between healthy human individuals. Here immunoSEQ multiplex PCR was the method, and the copy in TCRdb shows in-frame clones only, minus some. The data contain about 680,000 clones, around 72% of them singletons. Material: memory CD4+ T cells sorted from blood. The source of these receptors is a woman aged 25 to 45 in good health. CDR3s include the opening cysteine and the closing phenylalanine or tryptophan. D genes are given only for firm matches. Clone size is shown for a subset of rows, as once, few, many or a class of expanded clone.

d_call clone_size j_call v_call cdr3_aa cdr3_nt
TRBD2 many TRBJ2-1 TRBV28 CASTSRREDYGDEQFF TGTGCCAGCACCTCCCGCCGGGAGGATTACGGAGATGAGCAGTTCTTC
TRBD2 . TRBJ2-7 TRBV28 CASRRLAGLGSYEQYF TGTGCCAGCAGGAGACTAGCGGGCCTGGGCTCCTACGAGCAGTACTTC
TRBD2 . TRBJ2-2 TRBV2 CASSLLAGVRGELFF TGTGCCAGCAGTTTGCTAGCGGGAGTTCGAGGGGAGCTGTTTTTT
TRBD2 . TRBJ2-3 TRBV5-1 CASSRNAAGGGGRADTQYF TGCGCCAGCAGCCGGAATGCGGCAGGCGGGGGCGGGAGGGCTGATACGCAGTATTTT
TRBD2 . TRBJ2-5 TRBV5-1 CASSLIGTSGNGETQYF TGCGCCAGCAGCTTGATAGGGACTAGCGGGAACGGAGAGACCCAGTACTTC
. many TRBJ2-7 TRBV5-4 CASSLVGASSYEQYF TGTGCCAGCAGCTTGGTTGGCGCCAGCTCCTACGAGCAGTACTTC
. . TRBJ2-7 TRBV4-1 CASSQVPQGGSSYEQYF TGCGCCAGCAGCCAAGTTCCACAGGGAGGGAGCTCCTACGAGCAGTACTTC
TRBD2 . TRBJ2-1 TRBV19 CASSKMGLAADEQFF TGTGCCAGTAGTAAAATGGGACTAGCGGCGGATGAGCAGTTCTTC
TRBD2 once TRBJ2-1 TRBV5-4 CASSSPGTIPNEQFF TGTGCCAGCAGCTCCCCGGGGACTATTCCCAATGAGCAGTTCTTC
. . TRBJ2-3 TRBV19 CASSPGTRTSTDTQYF TGTGCCAGTAGTCCCGGGACACGCACTAGCACAGATACGCAGTATTTT
TRBD2 . TRBJ2-7 TRBV6-1 CASSVRTSGRGEQYF TGTGCCAGCAGTGTACGGACTAGCGGGAGGGGCGAGCAGTACTTC
. . TRBJ2-5 TRBV2 CASKSNQETQYF TGTGCCAGTAAGAGTAACCAAGAGACCCAGTACTTC
TRBD2 . TRBJ2-7 TRBV15 CATSRGLESVYEQYF TGTGCCACCAGCAGGGGACTAGAATCGGTCTACGAGCAGTACTTC
. once TRBJ1-5 TRBV10-3 CASASVQDQPQHF TGTGCCTCCGCATCCGTACAGGATCAGCCCCAGCATTTT
. . TRBJ1-5 TRBV19 CASSIGPLRPQHF TGTGCCAGTAGTATTGGACCCCTTCGGCCCCAGCATTTT
. . TRBJ2-3 TRBV18 CASSPRPTDTQYF TGTGCCAGCTCACCGCGACCCACAGATACGCAGTATTTT
TRBD2 few TRBJ2-3 TRBV25-1 CASSERSGSLNTQYF TGTGCCAGCAGTGAGCGAAGCGGGAGTTTGAATACGCAGTATTTT
TRBD1 . TRBJ1-4 TRBV4-2 CASSQVAGGGGTNEKLFF TGTGCCAGCAGCCAAGTGGCAGGGGGAGGGGGAACTAATGAAAAACTGTTTTTT
TRBD1 once TRBJ2-7 TRBV6-5 CASSRQGQLYEQYF TGTGCCAGCAGTCGACAGGGTCAACTCTACGAGCAGTACTTC
. . TRBJ2-3 TRBV7-9 CASSLVGGTDTQYF TGTGCCAGCAGCTTAGTGGGGGGCACAGATACGCAGTATTTT
. . TRBJ2-7 TRBV5-1 CASSLGTTDYEQYF TGCGCCAGCAGCTTAGGGACAACCGACTACGAGCAGTACTTC
. . TRBJ1-1 TRBV5-4 CASRRRDTANTEAFF TGTGCCAGCAGACGCCGGGACACCGCGAACACTGAAGCTTTCTTT
. . TRBJ1-5 TRBV7-5 CVRSLYREQKESNQPQHF TGTGTCAGAAGCTTATACAGGGAGCAAAAAGAGAGCAATCAGCCCCAGCATTTT
. . TRBJ2-7 TRBV7-6 CASSLSGYEQYF TGTGCCAGCAGCTTGAGCGGCTACGAGCAGTACTTC
. . TRBJ2-7 TRBV28 CASSYLFGDGSTYEQYF TGTGCCAGCAGTTACTTATTCGGCGACGGGAGCACCTACGAGCAGTACTTC
TRBD1 . TRBJ2-2 TRBV28 CASRGTARSTGELFF TGTGCCAGCAGGGGGACAGCCCGATCAACCGGGGAGCTGTTTTTT
. . TRBJ2-7 TRBV6-5 CASSYGGMGSYEQYF TGTGCCAGCAGTTACGGGGGGATGGGCTCCTACGAGCAGTACTTC
. . TRBJ1-5 TRBV5-1 CAPGGGGQPQHF TGCGCCCCCGGTGGGGGCGGACAGCCCCAGCATTTT
. . TRBJ1-5 TRBV28 CASSLSGEGSQPQHF TGTGCCAGCAGTTTATCAGGGGAGGGAAGTCAGCCCCAGCATTTT
. . TRBJ1-5 TRBV28 CASRIRKGSNQPQHF TGTGCCAGCAGAATCCGAAAGGGGAGCAATCAGCCCCAGCATTTT
. . TRBJ2-5 TRBV6-1 CASSEAGARRETQYF TGTGCCAGCAGTGAAGCCGGGGCCAGGAGGGAGACCCAGTACTTC
. . TRBJ2-3 TRBV29-1 CSVSAPADTQYF TGCAGCGTTTCGGCGCCGGCAGATACGCAGTATTTT
TRBD1 . TRBJ2-1 TRBV6-6 CASRFRTGVSEQFF TGTGCCAGCAGGTTCCGGACAGGGGTTTCTGAGCAGTTCTTC
TRBD2 . TRBJ2-1 TRBV28 CASRQSGRPTYNEQFF TGTGCCAGCAGACAAAGCGGGAGGCCCACATACAATGAGCAGTTCTTC
TRBD2 few TRBJ2-2 TRBV19 CASRFGTSGSTGELFF TGTGCCAGTAGATTCGGGACTAGCGGTAGTACCGGGGAGCTGTTTTTT
TRBD2 . TRBJ2-3 TRBV2 CASRKLAGGPTDTQYF TGTGCCAGCAGAAAACTAGCGGGAGGGCCCACAGATACGCAGTATTTT
TRBD2 . TRBJ2-5 TRBV5-1 CASSYGTSGNQETQYF TGCGCCAGCAGCTATGGGACTAGCGGTAACCAAGAGACCCAGTACTTC
. . TRBJ2-2 TRBV19 CASSMSGELFF TGTGCCAGTAGTATGTCCGGGGAGCTGTTTTTT
. . TRBJ2-1 TRBV18 CASSPGPAYNEQFF TGTGCCAGCTCACCAGGACCTGCCTACAATGAGCAGTTCTTC
TRBD2 . TRBJ2-7 TRBV6-5 CASSYSGEGPYEQYF TGTGCCAGCAGTTACTCGGGGGAGGGCCCATACGAGCAGTACTTC
. . TRBJ1-2 TRBV30 CAWTRRANYGYTF TGTGCCTGGACACGAAGAGCTAACTATGGCTACACCTTC
TRBD2 . TRBJ2-3 TRBV7-8 CASSQRLAGDTDTQYF TGTGCCAGCAGCCAGAGACTAGCGGGAGATACAGATACGCAGTATTTT
TRBD1 . TRBJ2-7 TRBV5-6 CASSLAGGFVYEQYF TGTGCCAGCAGCTTGGCAGGGGGCTTTGTCTACGAGCAGTACTTC
. . TRBJ2-2 TRBV5-1 CASSSPSGNTGELFF TGCGCCAGCAGCTCCCCAAGCGGGAACACCGGGGAGCTGTTTTTT
TRBD2 . TRBJ2-7 TRBV28 CASSLGTSASYEQYF TGTGCCAGCAGTCTGGGGACTAGCGCATCCTACGAGCAGTACTTC
. . TRBJ2-2 TRBV5-1 CASRPGLVGELFF TGCGCCAGCAGACCGGGACTCGTCGGGGAGCTGTTTTTT
. . TRBJ2-6 TRBV5-1 CASTTSGANVLTF TGCGCCAGCACCACCTCTGGGGCCAACGTCCTGACTTTC